These T cell receptor beta chains were read from a single sample in a study of identical twins. One entry per CDR3 protein results from TCRdb running MiXCR on the 5' RACE reads. Of about 810,000 distinct CDR3 sequences listed, approximately 13% are singletons. This sample also belongs to another study, concerning yellow fever vaccine responses in identical twins.

Material: PBMCs. These receptors originate from a woman under 30 in good health. CDR3s include the opening cysteine and the closing phenylalanine or tryptophan. D genes are given only for firm matches. Rows give clone size only sometimes, using once, few, many, or a class for an expanded clone.

d_gene: TRBD2; j_gene: TRBJ2-1; len: 16; v_gene: TRBV5-1; abundance: .; CDR3nt: TGCGCCAGCAGCGAGGGGACTAGCGGGAGTGGCAATGAGCAGTTCTTC; CDR3aa: CASSEGTSGSGNEQFF
d_gene: TRBD2; j_gene: TRBJ2-5; len: 15; v_gene: TRBV15; abundance: .; CDR3nt: TGTGCCACCAGCAGAGATCTGGTGGGGGGGGAGACCCAGTACTTC; CDR3aa: CATSRDLVGGETQYF
d_gene: TRBD2; j_gene: TRBJ2-7; len: 14; v_gene: TRBV20-1; abundance: .; CDR3nt: TGCAGTGCTTCCTTAGCGGGAGGCGGTGGGAAGCAGTACTTC; CDR3aa: CSASLAGGGGKQYF
d_gene: .; j_gene: TRBJ1-1; len: 13; v_gene: TRBV7-2; abundance: many; CDR3nt: TGTGCCAGCAGCCGACAGATCAACACTGAAGCTTTCTTT; CDR3aa: CASSRQINTEAFF
d_gene: .; j_gene: TRBJ2-7; len: 12; v_gene: TRBV12-3/TRBV12-4; abundance: many; CDR3nt: TGTGCCAGCAGGCGAAACGAACTCGAGCAGTACTTC; CDR3aa: CASRRNELEQYF
d_gene: .; j_gene: TRBJ2-1; len: 15; v_gene: TRBV3-1; abundance: .; CDR3nt: TGTGCCAGCAGCCCCTACGGGGGTTCCTACAATGAGCAGTTCTTC; CDR3aa: CASSPYGGSYNEQFF
d_gene: .; j_gene: TRBJ2-2; len: 17; v_gene: TRBV5-1; abundance: few; CDR3nt: TGCGCCAGCAGCTTGGCAGGGGGGAAAGGCGACACCGGGGAGCTGTTTTTT; CDR3aa: CASSLAGGKGDTGELFF
d_gene: .; j_gene: TRBJ2-1; len: 17; v_gene: TRBV2; abundance: .; CDR3nt: TGTGCCAGCAGTGAAAACCTTAGGGGGGGACGATACAATGAGCAGTTCTTC; CDR3aa: CASSENLRGGRYNEQFF
d_gene: .; j_gene: TRBJ2-1; len: 18; v_gene: TRBV4-1; abundance: .; CDR3nt: TGCGCCAGCAGCCAAGAAGGGGGTAGCGGGTACTCCTACAATGAGCAGTTCTTC; CDR3aa: CASSQEGGSGYSYNEQFF
d_gene: .; j_gene: TRBJ1-5; len: 13; v_gene: TRBV6-6; abundance: many; CDR3nt: TGTGCCAGCAGTGAGGCAAACGGTCAGCCCCAGCATTTT; CDR3aa: CASSEANGQPQHF
d_gene: .; j_gene: TRBJ2-3; len: 16; v_gene: TRBV19; abundance: .; CDR3nt: TGTGCCAGTAGTAACCAACAGGGTTCCAACACAGATACGCAGTATTTT; CDR3aa: CASSNQQGSNTDTQYF
d_gene: TRBD2; j_gene: TRBJ2-5; len: 13; v_gene: TRBV29-1; abundance: few; CDR3nt: TGCAGCGCCCTACTAGCGGGGTGGGAGACCCAGTACTTC; CDR3aa: CSALLAGWETQYF
d_gene: TRBD2; j_gene: TRBJ2-7; len: 16; v_gene: TRBV5-1; abundance: .; CDR3nt: TGCGCCAGCAGCTCTAGCGGGAGCGAGCGGGCCTACGAGCAGTACTTC; CDR3aa: CASSSSGSERAYEQYF
d_gene: TRBD2; j_gene: TRBJ2-3; len: 18; v_gene: TRBV15; abundance: few; CDR3nt: TGTGCCACCAGCAGAGAGGGTTCTAGCGGGAGAAGCACAGATACGCAGTATTTT; CDR3aa: CATSREGSSGRSTDTQYF
d_gene: .; j_gene: TRBJ2-7; len: 14; v_gene: TRBV5-1; abundance: few; CDR3nt: TGCGCCAGCAGCGAGAGGGGAGTAAACTACGAGCAGTACTTC; CDR3aa: CASSERGVNYEQYF
d_gene: TRBD2; j_gene: TRBJ2-1; len: 16; v_gene: TRBV3-1; abundance: few; CDR3nt: TGTGCCAGCAGCCCTTTTCGTGGGAGGGCCACCAATGAGCAGTTCTTC; CDR3aa: CASSPFRGRATNEQFF
d_gene: TRBD2; j_gene: TRBJ2-3; len: 17; v_gene: TRBV9; abundance: few; CDR3nt: TGTGCCAGCAGCGTAGGCCCGACTAGCGGGGATGCAGATACGCAGTATTTT; CDR3aa: CASSVGPTSGDADTQYF
d_gene: .; j_gene: TRBJ1-2; len: 14; v_gene: TRBV20-1; abundance: .; CDR3nt: TGCAGTGCTAGAGAGGCGGGGTCTAACTATGGCTACACCTTC; CDR3aa: CSAREAGSNYGYTF
d_gene: .; j_gene: TRBJ2-3; len: 16; v_gene: TRBV4-1; abundance: few; CDR3nt: TGCGCCAGCAGCCAAGGCGATCCCGCTAGCACAGATACGCAGTATTTT; CDR3aa: CASSQGDPASTDTQYF
d_gene: .; j_gene: TRBJ1-2; len: 13; v_gene: TRBV12-3/TRBV12-4; abundance: .; CDR3nt: TGTGCCAGCAGGACAACATCCCCGTATGGCTACACCTTC; CDR3aa: CASRTTSPYGYTF
d_gene: TRBD1; j_gene: TRBJ2-5; len: 13; v_gene: TRBV24-1; abundance: .; CDR3nt: TGTGCCGCCTCGGGACAGAACCAAGAGACCCAGTACTTC; CDR3aa: CAASGQNQETQYF
d_gene: .; j_gene: TRBJ2-7; len: 15; v_gene: TRBV9; abundance: .; CDR3nt: TGTGCCAGCAGCGTAGGGACAGCCACAACCTACGAGCAGTACTTC; CDR3aa: CASSVGTATTYEQYF
d_gene: .; j_gene: TRBJ2-7; len: 14; v_gene: TRBV25-1; abundance: few; CDR3nt: TGTGCCAGCAGTGAATCGTCCCAGGGTTACGAGCAGTACTTC; CDR3aa: CASSESSQGYEQYF
d_gene: .; j_gene: TRBJ2-1; len: 14; v_gene: TRBV12-3/TRBV12-4; abundance: .; CDR3nt: TGTGCCAGCAGCGGCCCGGGCTGGGGCAATGAGCAGTTCTTC; CDR3aa: CASSGPGWGNEQFF
d_gene: TRBD1; j_gene: TRBJ1-1; len: 14; v_gene: TRBV5-1; abundance: few; CDR3nt: TGCGCCAGCAGCTTCACCTCAGGGGGCACTGAAGCTTTCTTT; CDR3aa: CASSFTSGGTEAFF
d_gene: TRBD1; j_gene: TRBJ2-1; len: 15; v_gene: TRBV10-3; abundance: few; CDR3nt: TGTGCCATCAGTGACAAGGGGGCGTCTTACAATGAGCAGTTCTTC; CDR3aa: CAISDKGASYNEQFF
d_gene: .; j_gene: TRBJ2-5; len: 14; v_gene: TRBV2; abundance: many; CDR3nt: TGTGCCAGCAGTACTGTGAGGGGTAGAGAGACCCAGTACTTC; CDR3aa: CASSTVRGRETQYF
d_gene: .; j_gene: TRBJ2-1; len: 13; v_gene: TRBV5-5; abundance: .; CDR3nt: TGTGCCAGCAGCTTCTTTGCAGGCAATGAGCAGTTCTTC; CDR3aa: CASSFFAGNEQFF
d_gene: .; j_gene: TRBJ1-1; len: 14; v_gene: TRBV6-2/TRBV6-3; abundance: few; CDR3nt: TGTGCCAGCAGTTACCTCTATAAAAACACTGAAGCTTTCTTT; CDR3aa: CASSYLYKNTEAFF
d_gene: TRBD2; j_gene: TRBJ2-1; len: 15; v_gene: TRBV5-1; abundance: .; CDR3nt: TGCGCCAGCAGCGCAACCGGGACTAGCGGGAATGAGCAGTTCTTC; CDR3aa: CASSATGTSGNEQFF
d_gene: .; j_gene: TRBJ2-3; len: 16; v_gene: TRBV5-1; abundance: many; CDR3nt: TGCGCCAGCAGCTCCCGACCCGAAATGGACACAGATACGCAGTATTTT; CDR3aa: CASSSRPEMDTDTQYF
d_gene: .; j_gene: TRBJ2-3; len: 13; v_gene: TRBV5-1; abundance: .; CDR3nt: TGCGCCAGCAGCCCTACTTCCCCAGATACGCAGTATTTT; CDR3aa: CASSPTSPDTQYF
d_gene: TRBD1; j_gene: TRBJ2-7; len: 15; v_gene: TRBV7-8; abundance: few; CDR3nt: TGTGCCAGCAGCTTAAGGCCAGGGGGCGGGTACGAGCAGTACTTC; CDR3aa: CASSLRPGGGYEQYF
d_gene: .; j_gene: TRBJ2-7; len: 13; v_gene: TRBV7-9; abundance: many; CDR3nt: TGTGCCAGCAGCCCGGGTGGGTCCTACGAGCAGTACTTC; CDR3aa: CASSPGGSYEQYF
d_gene: TRBD2; j_gene: TRBJ2-1; len: 16; v_gene: TRBV11-1; abundance: many; CDR3nt: TGTGCCAGCAGCTTGTCGACTAGCGGCGTTCTCAATGAGCAGTTCTTC; CDR3aa: CASSLSTSGVLNEQFF
d_gene: TRBD2; j_gene: TRBJ2-1; len: 15; v_gene: TRBV29-1; abundance: few; CDR3nt: TGCAGCTCCCGGAGACTAGCGGGGGATAGGGATGAGCAGTTCTTC; CDR3aa: CSSRRLAGDRDEQFF
d_gene: .; j_gene: TRBJ1-2; len: 19; v_gene: TRBV15; abundance: few; CDR3nt: TGTGCCACCAGCAGTTATAAGCTACTGACAGTTCAAGCGACTTATGGCTACACCTTC; CDR3aa: CATSSYKLLTVQATYGYTF
d_gene: TRBD2; j_gene: TRBJ2-5; len: 16; v_gene: TRBV10-3; abundance: many; CDR3nt: TGTGCCACCCTCCAGGGACTAGCGGGAGGATGGGAGACCCAGTACTTC; CDR3aa: CATLQGLAGGWETQYF
d_gene: .; j_gene: TRBJ1-2; len: 13; v_gene: TRBV11-2; abundance: few; CDR3nt: TGTGCCAGCAGCTCCGGGTCCCAAGGAGGCTACACCTTC; CDR3aa: CASSSGSQGGYTF
d_gene: TRBD1; j_gene: TRBJ2-2; len: 16; v_gene: TRBV5-1; abundance: many; CDR3nt: TGCGCCAGCAGCCGATCCGGGACAGGGAGTACCGGGGAGCTGTTTTTT; CDR3aa: CASSRSGTGSTGELFF
d_gene: .; j_gene: TRBJ2-1; len: 15; v_gene: TRBV21-1; abundance: .; CDR3nt: TGTGCCAGCAGCAAAGGGGACTATCGACGGAATGAGCAGTTCTTC; CDR3aa: CASSKGDYRRNEQFF
d_gene: .; j_gene: TRBJ2-5; len: 13; v_gene: TRBV28; abundance: many; CDR3nt: TGTGCCAGCAACGCCGGCAGGAAAGAGACCCAGTACTTC; CDR3aa: CASNAGRKETQYF
d_gene: TRBD2; j_gene: TRBJ2-7; len: 14; v_gene: TRBV3-1; abundance: .; CDR3nt: TGTGCCAGCAGCCAAAGCGGGAGGACCTACGAGCAGTACTTC; CDR3aa: CASSQSGRTYEQYF
d_gene: .; j_gene: TRBJ1-1; len: 14; v_gene: TRBV6-5; abundance: few; CDR3nt: TGTGCCAGCAGTTACCGGGGACAGAACACTGAAGCTTTCTTT; CDR3aa: CASSYRGQNTEAFF
d_gene: .; j_gene: TRBJ2-1; len: 13; v_gene: TRBV4-2; abundance: .; CDR3nt: TGTGCCAGCAGCCAAGTTCCCCAGGGTGAGCAGTTCTTC; CDR3aa: CASSQVPQGEQFF
d_gene: .; j_gene: TRBJ1-4; len: 16; v_gene: TRBV5-1; abundance: .; CDR3nt: TGCGCCAGCAGCCCGCCGGGACCCGGGGGGGTTGAAAAACTGTTTTTT; CDR3aa: CASSPPGPGGVEKLFF
d_gene: TRBD2; j_gene: TRBJ2-7; len: 15; v_gene: TRBV5-1; abundance: few; CDR3nt: TGCGCCAGCAGCTCTACGGGACTAGAGGAACGGGAGCAGTACTTC; CDR3aa: CASSSTGLEEREQYF
d_gene: .; j_gene: TRBJ2-1; len: 13; v_gene: TRBV12-3/TRBV12-4; abundance: many; CDR3nt: TGTGCCAGCAGTCTTAGACACAACAATGAGCAGTTCTTC; CDR3aa: CASSLRHNNEQFF
d_gene: TRBD2; j_gene: TRBJ2-2; len: 16; v_gene: TRBV20-1; abundance: many; CDR3nt: TGCAGTGCTAGAGGGTCCAGCGGGGAGAACACCGGGGAGCTGTTTTTT; CDR3aa: CSARGSSGENTGELFF
d_gene: TRBD1; j_gene: TRBJ2-1; len: 15; v_gene: TRBV7-9; abundance: few; CDR3nt: TGTGCCAGCAGCCCTATGAGGACAGGTTACAATGAGCAGTTCTTC; CDR3aa: CASSPMRTGYNEQFF
d_gene: TRBD2; j_gene: TRBJ2-3; len: 16; v_gene: TRBV28; abundance: few; CDR3nt: TGTGCCACAACCCGGACTAGCGGGCCATTATCAGATACGCAGTATTTT; CDR3aa: CATTRTSGPLSDTQYF
d_gene: .; j_gene: TRBJ2-7; len: 15; v_gene: TRBV6-1; abundance: few; CDR3nt: TGTGCCAGCAGTGAACTGCTGAAGGGAATAGGGGAGCAGTACTTC; CDR3aa: CASSELLKGIGEQYF
d_gene: .; j_gene: TRBJ2-1; len: 12; v_gene: TRBV27; abundance: .; CDR3nt: TGTGCCAGCAGTCTACCTCACAATGAGCAGTTCTTC; CDR3aa: CASSLPHNEQFF
d_gene: .; j_gene: TRBJ2-1; len: 15; v_gene: TRBV11-2; abundance: .; CDR3nt: TGTGCCAGCAGCTTAGAGACACGGCGCTACAATGAGCAGTTCTTC; CDR3aa: CASSLETRRYNEQFF
d_gene: .; j_gene: TRBJ1-2; len: 16; v_gene: TRBV5-6; abundance: few; CDR3nt: TGTGCCAGCAGCTTGGGGGGGAGGTCCAGGAGCTATGGCTACACCTTC; CDR3aa: CASSLGGRSRSYGYTF